This T cell receptor (beta chain) was observed in a study of blood T cell repertoires in COVID-19. Across the study: Nucleic acid was either cDNA or gDNA, and it came from T cells, B-cell-depleted T cells, or PBMCs.

With V trimmed by 5 bases and J by 4 bases, 6 bases remained unmatched. Germline CDR1 and CDR2: SEHNR and FQNEAQ (reference sequence). The CDR3 has 14 amino acids. Assay: immunoSEQ multiplex PCR; the TCRdb copy retains only in-frame clones and omits some. Among several thousand clones listed, approximately 80% were seen once. Sequencing used peripheral blood. This chain joins TRBV7-9 and TRBJ2-3; 7 positions match TRBD2. This TCR came from a human donor with active COVID-19. The donor label of this sample is uncertain. CDR3 protein: CASSPRGEADTQYF. The CDR3 DNA sequence: TGTGCCAGCAGCCCCCGGGGGGAGGCAGATACGCAGTATTTT.